The sequence of this T cell receptor (beta chain) was determined in a study of read filtering for tumor transcriptome and immune sequencing. This clonotype was recorded many times. The CDR3 consists of 11 residues. Looked up from germline, CDR1 is SGHTA and CDR2 is FQGNSA. Trimming removed 3 bases from V and 10 bases from J; junction bases left unmatched: 2. From 350 to 500 ng of RNA, a library with molecular barcoded alpha/delta and beta/gamma adaptors was made. TCRdb re-called the reads through MiXCR, storing one row per CDR3 protein. Here the sample spans fewer than 150,000 distinct CDR3 sequences, over 10% being singletons.

The chain carries TRBV7-2 and TRBJ2-7; 8 bases fit TRBD2. The clonotype originates from a donor over 35 with multiple myeloma. The sample was a population of CD138-negative cells sorted from bone marrow. The DNA of the CDR3 is TGTGCCAGCAGCTTGGGACTAGAACAGTACTTC. It specifies CASSLGLEQYF.